The next 14 T cell receptor beta chains were all read from a single sample in a study of blood T cell repertoires in COVID-19. Measured with immunoSEQ multiplex PCR; TCRdb has only the in-frame clones, and not every one. This sample yields about 160,000 clones, of which around 77% are seen a single time; approximately 2.8% belongs to the top ten. Sequencing input: peripheral blood. These receptor sequences come from a man between 70 and 80 years old with acute or convalescent COVID-19.

The chain has TRBV7-9 and TRBJ2-7; TRBD1 might be the D (5 bases). V was shortened by 3 bases and J by 5 bases, with 8 bases between the two germline ends. This CDR3 is 12 amino acids long. CDR1 is SEHNR, CDR2 FQNEAQ, per germline (reference sequence). DNA of the CDR3: TGTGCCAGCAGCTTCAGGGTGGACGAGCAGTACTTC. This sequence encodes CASSFRVDEQYF.

This clone was recorded a few times. The chain has TRBV30 and TRBJ1-1; 8 bases fit TRBD1. V shed 5 bases, J shed 1 base, and the junction held 3 bases outside the gene matches. CDR1 is GTSNPN, CDR2 SVGIG, per germline (reference sequence). The CDR3 consists of 13 residues. CDR3 bases: TGTGCCTGGCGGACAGGGAGGAACACTGAAGCTTTCTTT. This gives the protein CAWRTGRNTEAFF.

A few counts support this clone. This chain joins TRBV3-1 (or the pseudogene TRBV3-2) and TRBJ1-1, with 9 nucleotides matching TRBD1. Trimming cost V 4 bases and J 7 bases; bases outside gene matches: 13. The CDR3 spans 16 residues. The germline V gene has CDR1 LGHDT and CDR2 YNNKEL (reference sequence). Here the CDR3 reads CASSPSRGQGWVEAFF. CDR3 DNA sequence: TGTGCCAGCAGCCCCTCCCGGGGACAGGGATGGGTTGAAGCTTTCTTT.

The chain has TRBV7-2 and TRBJ2-5; tentatively, D is TRBD1 (6 bases). The germline gives CDR1 SGHTA, CDR2 FQGNSA. This CDR3 region has 14 residues. V was clipped by 5 bases and J by 1 base, with 11 bases between them. The CDR3 protein is CASSERQVQETQYF. For the CDR3, the DNA is TGTGCCAGCAGCGAAAGACAGGTCCAAGAGACCCAGTACTTC.

The rearrangement uses TRBV6-5 and TRBJ2-7, with D tentatively TRBD2 (6 bases). Germline loops: CDR1 MNHEY, CDR2 SVGAGI. There are 14 residues in the CDR3. V lost 5 bases, J lost 4 bases, and 15 bases lay in between. CDR3 DNA: TGTGCCAGCAGTCCCCACCTAGCGACGTACGAGCAGTACTTC. Translating it yields CASSPHLATYEQYF.

This clone appeared a few times. The V and J genes are TRBV10-3 and TRBJ1-5; 11 positions match TRBD1. CDR1 is ENHRY and CDR2 is SYGVKD in the germline V gene. The junction had 9 bases not matched to a gene; V was cut back by 5 bases and J by 3 bases. CDR3 size: 17 residues. The CDR3 nucleotides read TGTGCCATCAGTCAGGGGACAGGGGGGTTGGACAATCAGCCCCAGCATTTT. The encoded protein is CAISQGTGGLDNQPQHF.

The genes are TRBV19 and TRBJ2-5; D uncertain. Germline lookup yields CDR1 LNHDA and CDR2 SQIVND (reference sequence). The CDR3 extends over 15 amino acids. The V end lost 6 bases, the J end lost 2 bases, and 16 bases lay between the germline ends. The CDR3 protein is CASSDAVTVQETQYF. DNA for the CDR3: TGTGCCAGTAGCGACGCAGTAACAGTACAAGAGACCCAGTACTTC.

V is TRBV2 and J is TRBJ1-5, with 7 bases that match TRBD1. With V trimmed by 1 base and J by 2 bases, 2 bases remained unmatched. The CDR3 consists of 15 residues. Germline V gene lookup returns CDR1 SNHLY and CDR2 FYNNEI. CDR3 DNA sequence: TGTGCCAGCAGTGAAGACAGGGGTGGCAATCAGCCCCAGCATTTT. Amino acid sequence: CASSEDRGGNQPQHF.

This clone was observed a few times. The J gene is TRBJ2-7, the V gene TRBV5-3; 10 positions agree with TRBD2. TRBV5-3 is known as an ORF, though its function is uncertain. Unmatched junction bases numbered 15, after V lost 0 bases and J lost 6 bases. The CDR3 length is 18 residues. The CDR3 region is CARSLGRAGGRTAGEQYF. The CDR3 coding sequence is TGTGCCAGAAGCTTGGGACGAGCGGGAGGGCGAACGGCGGGCGAGCAGTACTTC.

The chain carries TRBV11-3 and TRBJ2-1; 8 bases match TRBD2. This CDR3 has 15 amino acids. Germline-derived CDR1 and CDR2 are SGHNT and YENEEA. Trimming took 2 bases from V and 8 from J; bases not matched to a gene: 8. CDR3 coding DNA: TGTGCCAGCAGCTTATGGGCGGGAGGTCACGATGAGCAGTTCTTC. This encodes CASSLWAGGHDEQFF.

This sequence joins TRBV6-2 or TRBV6-3 and TRBJ2-7; no firm D call. V dropped 5 bases and J dropped 4 bases, with 6 bases sitting between them. This CDR3 has 11 residues. Germline V lookup: CDR1 MNHEY, CDR2 SVGEGT. The CDR3 region is CASSQKYEQYF. CDR3 in DNA: TGTGCCAGCAGTCAGAAGTACGAGCAGTACTTC.

The V call is TRBV19, the J call TRBJ1-2; tentatively, D is TRBD1 (5 bases). The CDR3 sequence is 12 residues long. V was pared by 7 bases and J by 2 bases, with 8 bases between. Germline V gene sequence: CDR1 LNHDA, CDR2 SQIVND (reference sequence). Here the CDR3 reads CASMEGNYGYTF. Written as DNA, the CDR3 is TGTGCCAGTATGGAGGGGAACTATGGCTACACCTTC. The full variable domain, its missing parts supplied by reference TRBV19 and TRBJ1-2, is DGGITQSPKYLFRKEGQNVTLSCEQNLNHDAMYWYRQDPGQGLRLIYYSQIVNDFQKGDIAEGYSVSREKKESFPLTVTSAQKNPTAFYLCASMEGNYGYTFGSGTRLTVV.

Comment on this clone: Other DNA sequences of this sample code for an identical CDR3. This chain uses TRBV12-3 or TRBV12-4 with TRBJ2-5; TRBD1 matches at 7 bases. V dropped 6 bases and J dropped 5; count of bases not matched to a gene: 6. The CDR3 totals 13 residues. The CDR3 sequence is CASRRQGWETQYF. The DNA of the CDR3 is TGTGCCAGCAGGAGACAGGGTTGGGAGACCCAGTACTTC.

This clone has just a few counts. V gene TRBV3-1 (or the pseudogene TRBV3-2) combines with J gene TRBJ2-2, with 9 nucleotides matching TRBD2. The CDR3 totals 18 residues. CDR1 LGHDT and CDR2 YNNKEL come from the germline V gene (reference sequence). Germline trimming cut 2 bases from V and 1 base from J; bases unmatched to any gene: 8. The CDR3 region has the DNA TGTGCCAGCAGCCAACCAGCGGGGGGCCCAAGGAACACCGGGGAGCTGTTTTTT. It codes for CASSQPAGGPRNTGELFF.